The 31 T cell receptor beta chains reported below all come from one sample, sequenced in a study of early stage breast cancer tumors. Profiling relied on immunoSEQ multiplex PCR, and the TCRdb table lists in-frame clones only, not all of them. In the table there are more than 55,000 clones, over 65% of which are singletons. Sequences were obtained from blood. The source of these receptors is a person younger than 45 with breast cancer.

J is TRBJ2-3 and V is TRBV11-2; TRBD2 agrees at 9 bases. V lost 7 bases, J lost 2 bases, and 16 bases stayed unmatched. Per germline, CDR1 SGHAT and CDR2 FQNNGV. The CDR3 length is 18 residues. CDR3 bases: TGTGCCAGCACCCCGGGGGGGGCTAGCGGGACCCACACAGATACGCAGTATTTT. This sequence encodes CASTPGGASGTHTDTQYF. The full variable domain, completed using reference TRBV11-2 and TRBJ2-3, is EAGVAQSPRYKIIEKRQSVAFWCNPISGHATLYWYQQILGQGPKLLIQFQNNGVVDDSQLPKDRFSAERLKGVDSTLKIQPAKLEDSAVYLCASTPGGASGTHTDTQYFGPGTRLTVL.

J is TRBJ1-3 and V is TRBV5-5, with TRBD1 as a possible D gene (5 bases). Germline lookup yields CDR1 SGHKS and CDR2 YYEKEE (reference sequence). Trimming took 1 base from V and 2 from J, leaving 10 bases between them. The CDR3 has 15 residues. CDR3 protein: CASSLYGQPGNTIYF. The CDR3 coding sequence is TGTGCCAGCAGCTTGTACGGACAACCTGGAAACACCATATATTTT.

On this clone itself: Germline and junction disagree at one end, which may indicate a read error. The rearrangement joins TRBV30 to TRBJ1-2, with TRBD1 as a possible D gene (5 bases). Germline V CDR1 and CDR2: GTSNPN, SVGIG (reference sequence). The CDR3 runs 13 residues. Here the CDR3 reads CAWSASESHLKGF. CDR3 nucleotide sequence: TGTGCCTGGAGTGCTTCCGAGTCGCACCTGAAGGGGTTC. Using reference TRBV30 and TRBJ1-2 for the parts outside the CDR3, the full variable domain is SQTIHQWPATLVQPVGSPLSLECTVEGTSNPNLYWYRQAAGRGLQLLFYSVGIGQISSEVPQNLSASRPQDRQFILSSKKLLLSDSGFYLCAWSASESHLKGFGSGTRLTVV.

The chain carries TRBV4-3 and TRBJ2-2; D is ambiguous. Germline values: CDR1 LGHNA, CDR2 YSLEER. Deletions cut 0 bases from V and 5 bases from J, with 10 bases between. The CDR3 spans 15 residues. The CDR3 is CASSQDWATTGELFF. In DNA, the CDR3 is TGCGCCAGCAGCCAAGACTGGGCCACGACCGGGGAGCTGTTTTTT.

The chain uses TRBV7-3 and TRBJ2-7; 14 nucleotides align to TRBD2. The germline gives CDR1 SGHTA, CDR2 FQGTGA. V shed 6 bases and J 6 bases; nucleotides not matched to a gene: 4. This CDR3 has 14 amino acids. CDR3: CASRAGTSGSEQYF. In nucleotides, the CDR3 is TGTGCCAGCAGAGCCGGGACTAGCGGGAGCGAGCAGTACTTC.

This clone was found a few times. The chain couples TRBV5-1 to TRBJ2-7; 9 nucleotides line up with TRBD2. Germline CDR1 and CDR2: SGHRS and YFSETQ. The CDR3 loop spans 15 amino acids. V shed 3 bases and J 6 bases; nucleotides not matched to a gene: 10. CDR3 DNA: TGCGCCAGCAGCTCGTTAGCGGGAGTGACCTCCGAGCAGTACTTC. Protein: CASSSLAGVTSEQYF.

This CDR3 is CASSPNQETQYF. The CDR3 DNA reads as TGTGCCAGCTCCCCTAACCAAGAGACCCAGTACTTC. The chain recombines TRBV18 with TRBJ2-5; D remains unclear. The CDR3 is 12 residues long. Per the germline V gene, CDR1 is KGHSH and CDR2 is LQKENI. Trimming took 6 bases from V and 0 from J, leaving 5 bases between them.

This clone has a single count. The CDR3 DNA sequence: TGTGCCAGCAGGAAACGTCCGGGACTTAGCTACAATGAGCAGTTCTTC. It is translated as CASRKRPGLSYNEQFF. The chain joins TRBV7-9 to TRBJ2-1; TRBD2 is a possible D gene (6 bases). CDR3 length: 16 amino acids. Germline V gene sequence: CDR1 SEHNR, CDR2 FQNEAQ (reference sequence). V dropped 6 bases and J dropped 3 bases, with 18 bases sitting between them.

This rearrangement joins TRBV6-5 to TRBJ2-3; 7 bases match TRBD1. The J segment lost 5 bases and the V segment lost 10 bases, leaving 6 bases of the junction unmatched. This CDR3 is 12 amino acids long. Germline CDR1 and CDR2: MNHEY and SVGAGI. CDR3 residues: CAIGQDRDTQYF. The CDR3 DNA follows: TGTGCCATAGGACAGGATAGAGATACGCAGTATTTT.

This chain uses TRBV5-1 with TRBJ2-5; possible D gene TRBD2, 5 bases. V dropped 5 bases and J dropped 5 bases, with 22 bases sitting between them. The CDR3 contains 16 residues. Germline V gene lookup returns CDR1 SGHRS and CDR2 YFSETQ. CDR3 amino acids: CASSLLPGLAQETQYF. The CDR3 coding sequence is TGCGCCAGCAGTCTTCTTCCAGGCCTAGCCCAGGAGACCCAGTACTTC. The variable domain in full, completed from reference TRBV5-1 and TRBJ2-5, reads KAGVTQTPRYLIKTRGQQVTLSCSPISGHRSVSWYQQTPGQGLQFLFEYFSETQRNKGNFPGRFSGRQFSNSRSEMNVSTLELGDSALYLCASSLLPGLAQETQYFGPGTRLLVL.

The chain combines TRBV7-9 with TRBJ1-1, with a possible D match to TRBD1 (5 bases). Germline CDR1 SEHNR, CDR2 FQNEAQ (reference sequence). CDR3 length equals 15 residues. V was pared by 5 bases and J by 5 bases, with 18 bases between. The chain's CDR3 is CASSPLGGPGTEAFF. The CDR3 nucleotides are TGTGCCAGCAGCCCCTTGGGAGGCCCAGGGACTGAAGCTTTCTTT. Drawing the rest from reference TRBV7-9 and TRBJ1-1, the complete variable domain is DTGVSQNPRHKITKRGQNVTFRCDPISEHNRLYWYRQTLGQGPEFLTYFQNEAQLEKSRLLSDRFSAERPKGSFSTLEIQRTEQGDSAMYLCASSPLGGPGTEAFFGQGTRLTVV.

V is TRBV19 and J is TRBJ2-1; 12 bases line up with TRBD2. The germline V gene encodes CDR1 LNHDA and CDR2 SQIVND (reference sequence). The CDR3 loop spans 18 amino acids. After removal of 5 bases from V and 7 bases from J, the junction contained 15 bases not matched to a gene. The CDR3 reads CASSPPGLAGGRENEQFF. As DNA, the CDR3 is TGTGCCAGTAGTCCCCCCGGGCTAGCGGGAGGGAGGGAAAATGAGCAGTTCTTC.

This clone was seen more than once but under ten times. The chain combines TRBV4-3 with TRBJ2-1, with D maybe TRBD2 (5 bases). Germline CDR1 reads LGHNA; CDR2 reads YSLEER. The V and J ends lost 1 base and 7 bases respectively, with 11 bases between them. The CDR3 consists of 14 residues. The CDR3 protein is CASSQAGFRNEQFF. The CDR3 DNA reads as TGCGCCAGCAGCCAAGCGGGGTTCCGGAATGAGCAGTTCTTC.

The chain combines TRBV5-1 with TRBJ2-2; D uncertain. The CDR3 spans 13 residues. CDR1 and CDR2 from the germline V gene are SGHRS and YFSETQ. The ends were cut back, 1 base at V and 1 base at J, with 2 bases in the middle. The CDR3 nucleotides are TGCGCCAGCAGCTTGTGGAACACCGGGGAGCTGTTTTTT. It is translated as CASSLWNTGELFF.

This clone was recorded once. The chain combines TRBV9 with TRBJ2-7; D is unresolved. The CDR3 loop spans 15 amino acids. V shed 0 bases and J shed 3 bases, with 13 bases lying between them. Germline lookup yields CDR1 SGDLS and CDR2 YYNGEE. The CDR3 reads CASSVEGSTLYEQYF. For the CDR3, the DNA is TGTGCCAGCAGCGTAGAAGGGTCCACCCTCTACGAGCAGTACTTC.

This chain uses TRBV5-4 with TRBJ2-7, with D possibly being TRBD2 (5 bases). The CDR3 runs 15 residues. Germline V gives CDR1 SGHNT, CDR2 YYREEE (reference sequence). The V gene lost 0 bases and the J gene lost 3 bases, with 13 bases spanning the gap. The CDR3 nucleotides are TGTGCCAGCAGCTTGGCCGGTCTAGCCGTCTACGAGCAGTACTTC. Translation gives CASSLAGLAVYEQYF.

This clone was counted between two and nine times. The chain employs TRBV2 and TRBJ1-1; D gene uncertain. The CDR3 loop spans 11 amino acids. Trimming removed 8 bases from V and 3 bases from J, with 7 bases in between. Germline-derived CDR1 and CDR2 are SNHLY and FYNNEI. The CDR3 reads CASGPDTEAFF. The CDR3 DNA follows: TGTGCCAGCGGCCCCGACACTGAAGCTTTCTTT.

This clone was observed a handful of times. This chain links TRBV7-9 with TRBJ2-7, with a tentative D call TRBD2 (6 bases). The V gene lost 5 bases and the J gene lost 3 bases, with 17 bases spanning the gap. This CDR3 is built from 15 residues. Germline lookup yields CDR1 SEHNR and CDR2 FQNEAQ (reference sequence). The CDR3 DNA reads as TGTGCCAGCAGCGACACGGGAGTGGACCACTACGAGCAGTACTTC. This translates into CASSDTGVDHYEQYF.

The gene calls are TRBV29-1 and TRBJ2-3; 11 bases line up with TRBD2. Germline V gives CDR1 SQVTM, CDR2 ANQGSEA. V lost 6 bases, J lost 4 bases, and 3 bases stayed unmatched. The CDR3 is made up of 13 amino acids. The CDR3 sequence is CSVTSGSADTQYF. The CDR3 DNA is TGCAGCGTCACTAGCGGGAGTGCAGATACGCAGTATTTT.

This clone came up once. This chain connects TRBV2 to TRBJ2-5; 7 bases map to TRBD2. Germline loops: CDR1 SNHLY, CDR2 FYNNEI. V was clipped by 4 bases and J by 1 base; unmatched bases: 9. The length of the CDR3 is 16 residues. The CDR3 DNA reads TGTGCCAGCAGTGGCAGCGGGGCGAGTTTCCAAGAGACCCAGTACTTC. The encoded protein is CASSGSGASFQETQYF.

The rearrangement joins TRBV27 to TRBJ2-1; the D is unclear. The CDR3 is 15 amino acids. Germline CDR1 is MNHEY and CDR2 is SMNVEV (reference sequence). V lost 3 bases and J lost 0, with 9 bases in between. The CDR3 DNA follows: TGTGCCAGCAGTTTTGGGCCGAACTCCTACAATGAGCAGTTCTTC. Protein: CASSFGPNSYNEQFF.

This clone was seen a single time. This chain connects TRBV10-3 to TRBJ2-7; D is ambiguous. V lost 8 bases and J 0 bases, leaving 11 bases between the germline ends. This CDR3 is 13 amino acids long. Germline V gives CDR1 ENHRY, CDR2 SYGVKD. The CDR3: CAISSASSYEQYF. The CDR3 nucleotides read TGTGCCATCTCCAGCGCGAGCTCCTACGAGCAGTACTTC.

The V call is TRBV5-1, the J call TRBJ1-1; perhaps TRBD1 as D (5 bases). Trimming cost V 1 base and J 11 bases, with 18 bases left between them. Germline loops: CDR1 SGHRS, CDR2 YFSETQ. The CDR3 has 14 residues. CDR3 region: CASSLSPGPTRAFF. CDR3 coding DNA: TGCGCCAGCAGCTTGTCGCCGGGACCAACGCGGGCTTTCTTT. The whole variable domain, remainder taken from reference TRBV5-1 and TRBJ1-1, is KAGVTQTPRYLIKTRGQQVTLSCSPISGHRSVSWYQQTPGQGLQFLFEYFSETQRNKGNFPGRFSGRQFSNSRSEMNVSTLELGDSALYLCASSLSPGPTRAFFGQGTRLTVV.

The chain recombines TRBV6-4 with TRBJ1-1; D ambiguous. Germline values: CDR1 MRHNA, CDR2 SNTAGT. Trimming took off 0 bases at V and 1 base at J, with 9 bases between the two ends. The CDR3 is made up of 15 amino acids. DNA for the CDR3: TGTGCCAGCAGTGACTCGGTCGAGTCGAACACTGAAGCTTTCTTT. Encoded protein: CASSDSVESNTEAFF.

The chain has TRBV2 and TRBJ2-7, with a tentative D call TRBD1 (6 bases). The CDR3 sequence is 12 residues long. Germline CDR1 is SNHLY and CDR2 is FYNNEI. Here the CDR3 DNA reads TGTCTTACAGGGAAGGGCTACTACGAGCAGTACTTC. Translating it yields CLTGKGYYEQYF.

This clone occurred once. The chain recombines TRBV10-3 with TRBJ2-1, with no clear D. The CDR3 extends over 13 amino acids. The V end lost 10 bases, the J end lost 4 bases, and 14 bases lay between the germline ends. Per germline, CDR1 ENHRY and CDR2 SYGVKD. The CDR3 loop is CATQEGPYNEQFF. The CDR3 nucleotides read TGTGCCACCCAAGAAGGGCCTTACAATGAGCAGTTCTTC.

The rearrangement joins TRBV5-6 to TRBJ1-5; 7 bases line up with TRBD1. The CDR3 covers 13 residues. CDR1 is SGHDT, CDR2 YYEEEE, per germline. Trimming cost V 4 bases and J 9 bases; bases outside gene matches: 7. CDR3 protein: CASSPGPGGPQHF. Here the CDR3 DNA reads TGTGCCAGCAGCCCAGGGCCAGGGGGGCCCCAGCATTTT. The full variable domain, completed using reference TRBV5-6 and TRBJ1-5, is DAGVTQSPTHLIKTRGQQVTLRCSPKSGHDTVSWYQQALGQGPQFIFQYYEEEERQRGNFPDRFSGHQFPNYSSELNVNALLLGDSALYLCASSPGPGGPQHFGDGTRLSIL.

This chain uses TRBV5-1 with TRBJ1-2; 7 bases align to TRBD1. The CDR3 covers 15 residues. V shed 2 bases and J 0 bases; nucleotides not matched to a gene: 4. Per the germline V gene, CDR1 is SGHRS and CDR2 is YFSETQ. The CDR3 DNA is TGCGCCAGCAGCTTAACAGGGGCGTCTAACTATGGCTACACCTTC. As protein: CASSLTGASNYGYTF.

This clone was picked up one time. V usage is TRBV2 and J usage is TRBJ2-5, with 10 bases matching TRBD2. The germline V gene has CDR1 SNHLY and CDR2 FYNNEI. This CDR3 has 15 residues. V shed 3 bases, J shed 9 bases, and the junction held 10 bases outside the gene matches. DNA of the CDR3: TGTGCCAGCAGTGAGAGCGGGGGGGCGGGTCGGGCCCAGTACTTC. As protein: CASSESGGAGRAQYF. Drawing the rest from reference TRBV2 and TRBJ2-5, the complete variable domain is EPEVTQTPSHQVTQMGQEVILRCVPISNHLYFYWYRQILGQKVEFLVSFYNNEISEKSEIFDDQFSVERPDGSNFTLKIRSTKLEDSAMYFCASSESGGAGRAQYFGPGTRLLVL.

The chain couples TRBV18 to TRBJ1-6, with D unresolved. Germline CDR1 reads KGHSH; CDR2 reads LQKENI. The CDR3 extends over 15 amino acids. V lost 3 bases and J 7 bases, leaving 13 bases between the germline ends. CDR3 sequence: CASSPRSQANSPLHF. The DNA for the CDR3 is TGTGCCAGCTCACCTCGCAGTCAAGCCAATTCACCCCTCCACTTT.

The rearrangement uses TRBV27 and TRBJ2-2; 10 positions match TRBD1. Germline V CDR1 and CDR2: MNHEY, SMNVEV (reference sequence). The junction had 5 bases not matched to a gene; V was cut back by 3 bases and J by 7 bases. This CDR3 is 15 amino acids long. This CDR3 is CASSLRQGAGGELFF. DNA of the CDR3: TGTGCCAGCAGTTTGCGACAGGGGGCCGGCGGGGAGCTGTTTTTT.